This T cell receptor beta chain was retrieved from a study of blood T cell repertoires in COVID-19 (dated by TCRdb to 2020 to 2022). Regarding the study in general: The collaborator samples originated in the United States, Italy and Spain and spanned the acute and convalescent phases of COVID-19. The material from the prospective study consisted of cDNA or gDNA derived from T cells, B-cell-depleted T cells, or PBMCs. The dataset comprised deeply sampled blood TCRbeta repertoires from subjects exposed to, actively infected with, or recovered from COVID-19. The repertoires were released in a freely available public database intended as a resource for research on the immune response to SARS-CoV-2. The samples were drawn from the first 160 participants of the ongoing ImmuneRACE study and from over 950 subjects provided by 6 global collaborators. Nearly every sample came with metadata listing a de-identified subject ID, COVID-19 status, age in years and sex. HLA class I and class II types, where available, came from metadata supplied by the sample provider rather than from assay-based typing.

Overall study results and their limits: The quantity of clinical and demographic metadata differed by source and by participant and was supplied without curation.

CDR1 and CDR2, looked up from the germline V gene, are MDHEN and SYDVKM. The CDR3 sequence holds 14 residues, the cysteine and phenylalanine included. This entry keeps only the CDR3 DNA: 42 bases, framed from base 1. V is reduced by 3 bases and J by 6 bases, leaving a spacing of 11 bases between them. Worth noting for this clone: The target of this receptor is not known. Within one base of it there is no much larger clone, and no base qualities were kept.

Enrolling through a virtual design, the prospective study's participants ranged in age from roughly 18 to 95 years and lived across roughly 23 United States geographic areas. In the prospective study, participants were assigned to cohorts based on the clinical history participants reported in a screening survey and a study questionnaire. Each participant in the prospective study had whole blood, serum and a nasopharyngeal or oropharyngeal swab collected by mobile phlebotomists. Prospective study participants could optionally give additional blood draws and questionnaires over an approximately two-month period. Prospective study blood samples were shipped either frozen or at room temperature before DNA extraction. TCRbeta CDR3 regions were amplified from genomic DNA by means of the immunoSEQ Assay, a bias-controlled multiplex PCR. The authors' analysis ran thus. The number of nucleated cells in each sample was estimated from the amplification of reference gene primers within the assay. To quantify the absolute abundance of each unique TCRbeta CDR3 rearrangement, sequence reads were collapsed and filtered. For each sample, productive Simpson clonality was calculated as the square root of Simpson's diversity index across productive rearrangements. This is the immuneACCESS table as TCRdb keeps it, with only in-frame sequences that have V and J called. A part of the clones is gone; compared with another copy, unresolved V genes explain less than half, and the rest is unexplained. V and J calls and clone size follow that table, whereas D and trimming were derived from the DNA. Here the sample has 220,000 or so clones; just over 85% occur a single time. Approximately 15% of the sample is in the top ten clones.

Source material: PBMCs or T cells enriched from blood (not recorded which). The rearrangement joined TRBV28 to TRBJ1-4; TRBD1 is a weak D gene call, 6 bases matching. This clonotype was sampled from a woman between 45 and 60 years old with acute COVID-19. CDR3 reads: CASSFPGADEKLFF. The DNA reads as follows: TGTGCCAGCAGTTTCCCAGGGGCGGATGAAAAACTGTTTTTT.